This is a list of T cell receptor beta chains from one sample in a study of cytomegalovirus exposure and HLA in healthy donors. Clones were sequenced by immunoSEQ multiplex PCR, and TCRdb holds only the in-frame ones, with some missing. Among 150,000 to 200,000 clones listed, about 82% were seen once. Sequencing was performed on PBMCs. These receptor sequences come from a woman aged 50 to 60 in good health and CMV-seropositive. CDR3s include the opening cysteine and the closing phenylalanine or tryptophan. Each record gives: clone size, CDR3 length, D gene, V gene, J gene, CDR3 DNA, CDR3 protein. D genes are given only for firm matches. Rows give clone size only sometimes, using once, few, many, or a class for an expanded clone.

clone size: NA; CDR3 length: 16; D gene: TRBD1; V gene: TRBV29-1; J gene: TRBJ2-2; CDR3 DNA: TGCAGCGTTGTCCACAACGACAGGGGGCTCGCCGGGGAGCTGTTTTTT; CDR3 protein: CSVVHNDRGLAGELFF
clone size: NA; CDR3 length: 13; D gene: NA; V gene: TRBV5-6; J gene: TRBJ2-7; CDR3 DNA: TGTGCCAGCAGCTGGTTAGATACCTACGAGCAGTACTTC; CDR3 protein: CASSWLDTYEQYF
clone size: NA; CDR3 length: 14; D gene: NA; V gene: TRBV5-1; J gene: TRBJ1-6; CDR3 DNA: TGCGCCAGCAGCTCATACACAGGGAATTCACCCCTCCACTTT; CDR3 protein: CASSSYTGNSPLHF
clone size: NA; CDR3 length: 13; D gene: TRBD2; V gene: TRBV29-1; J gene: TRBJ2-5; CDR3 DNA: TGCAGCGTAGCCCGGGACAACGGGAGGGGCCAGTACTTC; CDR3 protein: CSVARDNGRGQYF
clone size: NA; CDR3 length: 16; D gene: NA; V gene: TRBV5-1; J gene: TRBJ1-1; CDR3 DNA: TGCGCCAGCAGCCCGGATGGGGGCCTGATGAACACTGAAGCTTTCTTT; CDR3 protein: CASSPDGGLMNTEAFF
clone size: NA; CDR3 length: 17; D gene: TRBD1; V gene: TRBV5-1; J gene: TRBJ1-1; CDR3 DNA: TGCGCCAGCAGCGTAACGATTACGGGACAGCAGAACACTGAAGCTTTCTTT; CDR3 protein: CASSVTITGQQNTEAFF
clone size: NA; CDR3 length: 13; D gene: TRBD1; V gene: TRBV19; J gene: TRBJ2-5; CDR3 DNA: TGTGCCAGTAGCCACAGGGGAACAGAGACCCAGTACTTC; CDR3 protein: CASSHRGTETQYF
clone size: NA; CDR3 length: 15; D gene: TRBD1; V gene: TRBV7-2; J gene: TRBJ2-7; CDR3 DNA: TGTGCCAGCAGCCCTCGCCTGGGGGACAGCTACGAGCAGTACTTC; CDR3 protein: CASSPRLGDSYEQYF
clone size: few; CDR3 length: 12; D gene: NA; V gene: TRBV6-6; J gene: TRBJ1-1; CDR3 DNA: TGTGCCAGCAGCCTCCGGGAGGGCAGGGCTTTCTTT; CDR3 protein: CASSLREGRAFF
clone size: NA; CDR3 length: 15; D gene: NA; V gene: TRBV28; J gene: TRBJ1-2; CDR3 DNA: TGTGCCAGCAGCATAGGTACAGACCATTCCTATGGCTACACCTTC; CDR3 protein: CASSIGTDHSYGYTF
clone size: NA; CDR3 length: 16; D gene: TRBD2; V gene: TRBV28; J gene: TRBJ2-1; CDR3 DNA: TGTGCCAGCCAAGAGCTTCGAGCGGGAGCGATGGTTGAGCAGTTCTTC; CDR3 protein: CASQELRAGAMVEQFF
clone size: NA; CDR3 length: 15; D gene: NA; V gene: TRBV19; J gene: TRBJ1-2; CDR3 DNA: TGTGCCAGTAGCGAAAATCTCAACAGGGTCTTCGGCTACACCTTC; CDR3 protein: CASSENLNRVFGYTF
clone size: NA; CDR3 length: 15; D gene: TRBD1; V gene: TRBV5-6; J gene: TRBJ1-2; CDR3 DNA: TGTGCCAGCAGCTTGCCCGGGACAGGGGGCTACGGCTACACCTTC; CDR3 protein: CASSLPGTGGYGYTF
clone size: NA; CDR3 length: 15; D gene: TRBD1; V gene: TRBV6-1; J gene: TRBJ2-4; CDR3 DNA: TGTGCCAGCAGTGAACAGCAGGGGGCCTGGAACATTCAGTACTTC; CDR3 protein: CASSEQQGAWNIQYF
clone size: NA; CDR3 length: 16; D gene: NA; V gene: TRBV19; J gene: TRBJ1-6; CDR3 DNA: TGTGCCAGTAGTATCGGAGGGAGTTCCTATAATTCACCCCTCCACTTT; CDR3 protein: CASSIGGSSYNSPLHF